A selection of T cell receptor beta chains follows, all from one sample in a study of T cell responses to AZD1222 COVID-19 vaccine. The method was immunoSEQ multiplex PCR; TCRdb's version includes in-frame clones alone and lacks a portion of them. In the table there are over 90,000 clones, 70% to 90% of which are singletons. The input for sequencing was peripheral blood, taken 28 days after the second AZD1222 dose. All receptors come from an adult who received the AZD1222 COVID-19 vaccine. The CDR3 runs from the conserved cysteine through the conserved F or W. A D gene is named only where the DNA matches it firmly. Rows may omit the clone size; those that give it use once, few, many or a size class.

>NA|TRBV5-1|TRBD1|TRBJ2-5
TGCGCCAGCAGCCAGGGGACAGGGTCACAAGAGACCCAGTACTTC
CASSQGTGSQETQYF
>NA|TRBV6-1|NA|TRBJ1-6
TGTGCCAGCAGTGAAGGAGCAGGGACCTATAATTCACCCCTCCACTTT
CASSEGAGTYNSPLHF
>NA|TRBV3-1/TRBV3-2|NA|TRBJ1-1
TGTGCCAGCAGCCAATATGCGGGAGCTGAAGCTTTCTTT
CASSQYAGAEAFF
>NA|TRBV7-2|NA|TRBJ2-2
TGTGCCAGCAGCTTACTAATGGGACACAACACCGGGGAGCTGTTTTTT
CASSLLMGHNTGELFF
>few|TRBV3-1/TRBV3-2|TRBD1|TRBJ1-6
TGTGCCACCCGGGACAGGGCAAATTCACCCCTCCACTTT
CATRDRANSPLHF
>NA|TRBV19|NA|TRBJ1-2
TGTGCCAGTAGTATAACCAGGGGCGCGGTCTATGGCTACACCTTC
CASSITRGAVYGYTF
>once|TRBV20-1|NA|TRBJ1-2
TGCAGTGCCCGGGGGAGGGATGGCTACACCTTC
CSARGRDGYTF
>NA|TRBV6-4|NA|TRBJ1-5
TGTGCCAGCAGTGTACAGGGTGGGGATCAGCCCCAGCATTTT
CASSVQGGDQPQHF
>NA|TRBV5-6|NA|TRBJ2-7
TGTGCCAGCAGCCCCAGGGGACGCTACGAGCAGTACTTC
CASSPRGRYEQYF
>once|TRBV5-5|TRBD1|TRBJ1-1
TGTGCCAGCAGCCTTCTGCCGGGACAGGGACGGGGGTGGACTGAAGCTTTCTTT
CASSLLPGQGRGWTEAFF
>NA|TRBV18|NA|TRBJ1-4
TGTGCCAGCTCCGCGGGGATTTCGGCAACTAATGAAAAACTGTTTTTT
CASSAGISATNEKLFF
>NA|TRBV20-1|NA|TRBJ1-1
TGCAGTGCTATCCTTACTGAAGCTTTCTTT
CSAILTEAFF
>NA|TRBV5-1|NA|TRBJ1-1
TGCGCCAGCAGCTTGTCTCCAGGGGCCACTGAAGCTTTCTTT
CASSLSPGATEAFF
>once|TRBV25-1|TRBD1|TRBJ1-2
TGTGCCCCCTGGACAGGGCAGGAGGACTATGGCTACACCTTC
CAPWTGQEDYGYTF
>NA|TRBV4-2|NA|TRBJ2-5
TGTGCCAGCAGCCAAGATAATAAGAGGAACCCCCCGCTGGGAGAGACCCAGTACTTC
CASSQDNKRNPPLGETQYF
>NA|TRBV7-8|NA|TRBJ1-2
TGTGCCAGCAGCTTAGCTTCTGTGTACAGGGAAAGGGACTATGGCTACACCTTC
CASSLASVYRERDYGYTF
>NA|TRBV3-1/TRBV3-2|NA|TRBJ2-5
TGTGCCAGCAGCCGCCCGGGCGGGGAGACCCAGTACTTC
CASSRPGGETQYF
>NA|TRBV7-9|NA|TRBJ1-1
TGTGCCAGCAGCTTAGGAGGGGCGGATTACACTGAAGCTTTCTTT
CASSLGGADYTEAFF
>NA|TRBV19|NA|TRBJ1-2
TGTGCCAGTAGAAATCCAGGGCTCGACTATGGCTACACCTTC
CASRNPGLDYGYTF
>NA|TRBV7-2|NA|TRBJ2-1
TGTGCCAGCAGCTTAGCGCGGGACGGTCTTCGGTTCTTC
CASSLARDGLRFF
>NA|TRBV18|NA|TRBJ2-7
TGTGCCAGCTCAAACAACATCCTCTCCTACGAGCAGTACTTC
CASSNNILSYEQYF
>once|TRBV29-1|TRBD1|TRBJ1-4
TGCAGCGTTGAAGATCTTGAGGAGGGGGCGGAGGAAAAACTGTTTTTT
CSVEDLEEGAEEKLFF
>NA|TRBV18|NA|TRBJ1-2
TGTGCCAGCTCACCACCCAATGAAGGGTATGGCTACACCTTC
CASSPPNEGYGYTF
>NA|TRBV2|NA|TRBJ2-2
TGTGCCAGCAGTGAGGCGGGTAACACCGGGGAGCTGTTTTTT
CASSEAGNTGELFF
>NA|TRBV3-1/TRBV3-2|NA|TRBJ2-5
TGTGCCAGCAGCCAGTATATAGCTAGGACCGGAGAGACCCAGTACTTC
CASSQYIARTGETQYF
>NA|TRBV6-5|NA|TRBJ1-3
TGTGCCAGCAGCACCCGCGGGGTGTCTGGAAACACCATATATTTT
CASSTRGVSGNTIYF
>many|TRBV5-3|NA|TRBJ1-6
TGTGCCAGAAGCGGCCCCATCTCGGGAGGGCCCCTCCACTTT
CARSGPISGGPLHF
>NA|TRBV6-1|TRBD1|TRBJ2-5
TGTGCCAGCAGTGAACGGACAGGGGGCAGAGAGACCCAGTACTTC
CASSERTGGRETQYF
>NA|TRBV9|NA|TRBJ2-3
TGTGCCAGCAGCGTGCCCGTGGGTTCAGATACGCAGTATTTT
CASSVPVGSDTQYF
>NA|TRBV6-5|NA|TRBJ2-7
TGTGCCAGCAGTCAGACAGCGACATACGAGCAGTACTTC
CASSQTATYEQYF
>NA|TRBV18|TRBD1|TRBJ1-1
TGTGCCAGCTCACGGGACAGTTTGAACACTGAAGCTTTCTTT
CASSRDSLNTEAFF